Below, 20 T cell receptor beta chains from the same sample are listed, as sequenced in a study of blood T cells in healthy people across ages. A second PCR, run for about 7 to 11 cycles, used a sample-barcoded 5' primer plus a J-beta primer mix. TCRdb itself ran the 5' RACE reads through MiXCR, one entry per CDR3 protein. The repertoire has about 1.4 million distinct CDR3 sequences, 45% to 70% of them found once; the top ten carry 6.5% to 8%. Sequencing was performed on blood. The receptors were gathered from a man younger than 30 in good health.

This sequence joins TRBV27 and TRBJ1-2; TRBD1 is a possible D gene (6 bases). V lost 7 bases to trimming and J lost 8 bases, with 17 bases between them. This CDR3 comprises 13 residues. Germline V gives CDR1 MNHEY, CDR2 SMNVEV (reference sequence). The DNA of the CDR3 is TGTGCCAGCACCCCGACAGGCGGGGGCGGCTACACCTTC. It codes for CASTPTGGGGYTF.

V is TRBV28 and J is TRBJ2-7, with a weak D call TRBD2 (5 bases). The CDR3 extends over 13 amino acids. Germline assignment: CDR1 MDHEN and CDR2 SYDVKM. The germline V and J ends were trimmed by 5 bases and 6 bases, with 14 bases remaining between them. CDR3 DNA sequence: TGTGCCAGCAGTGTCCGTTTAGGAGGCGAGCAGTACTTC. Translation gives CASSVRLGGEQYF.

This clonotype came up a few times. The chain's CDR3 is CSANLGEQYF. The CDR3 coding sequence is TGCAGCGCCAACTTGGGAGAGCAGTACTTC. The rearrangement joins TRBV29-1 to TRBJ2-7, with D unresolved. CDR3 length: 10 residues. Per the germline V gene, CDR1 is SQVTM and CDR2 is ANQGSEA. With 7 bases removed from V and 7 bases from J, the gap between germline ends came to 11 bases.

The rearrangement uses TRBV24-1 and TRBJ2-1; a weak D match, TRBD1 (5 bases). The CDR3 is 16 amino acids. Germline CDR1 reads KGHDR; CDR2 reads SFDVKD. The germline V and J ends were trimmed by 5 bases and 3 bases, with 16 bases remaining between them. Here the CDR3 reads CATSGPLGQSYNEQFF. The DNA of the CDR3 is TGTGCCACCAGTGGTCCTCTGGGGCAGAGCTACAATGAGCAGTTCTTC.

In nucleotides, the CDR3 is TGTGCCAGCAGCTTAGTAGAGGACAGTTCCTACGAGCAGTACTTC. Translation: CASSLVEDSSYEQYF. V gene TRBV11-2 combines with J gene TRBJ2-4; D possibly corresponds to TRBD1 (6 bases). The tail of the sequence fits TRBJ2-7 better, so the J call may be wrong. The CDR3 has 15 residues. Germline CDR1 SGHAT, CDR2 FQNNGV.

The chain links TRBV10-3 to TRBJ2-3; TRBD2 aligns across 11 bases. The CDR3 consists of 12 residues. V shed 6 bases and J 13 bases; nucleotides not matched to a gene: 6. The germline V gene has CDR1 ENHRY and CDR2 SYGVKD. The CDR3 loop is CAISPGLAVEYF. In nucleotides, the CDR3 is TGTGCCATCAGCCCGGGACTAGCGGTCGAGTATTTT.

The J gene is TRBJ2-5, the V gene TRBV3-1; tentatively, D is TRBD1 or TRBD2 (6 bases each). The CDR3 length is 16 residues. Germline V gives CDR1 LGHDT, CDR2 YNNKEL (reference sequence). The germline V and J ends were trimmed by 6 bases and 11 bases, with 28 bases remaining between them. The CDR3 nucleotides read TGTGCCAGCAGTTTCACCTCGGGGGCCCAATACAATGAGCAGTACTTC. Amino acid sequence: CASSFTSGAQYNEQYF.

This clonotype was seen a handful of times. V is TRBV4-1 and J is TRBJ2-3; the match to TRBD1 covers 8 bases. The CDR3 loop spans 16 amino acids. The junction had 7 bases not matched to a gene; V was cut back by 1 base and J by 4 bases. Germline CDR1 MGHRA, CDR2 YSYEKL. The CDR3 protein is CASSQVPPTGADTQYF. CDR3 in DNA: TGCGCCAGCAGCCAAGTCCCACCGACAGGGGCAGATACGCAGTATTTT.

The rearrangement uses TRBV28 and TRBJ2-3, with D unresolved. The CDR3 contains 13 residues. V shed 3 bases and J shed 5 bases, with 9 bases lying between them. Germline lookup yields CDR1 MDHEN and CDR2 SYDVKM. The CDR3 is CASSFRLVDTQYF. DNA of the CDR3: TGTGCCAGCAGTTTTAGGTTGGTAGATACGCAGTATTTT. The whole variable domain, filled in from reference TRBV28 and TRBJ2-3, reads DVKVTQSSRYLVKRTGEKVFLECVQDMDHENMFWYRQDPGLGLRLIYFSYDVKMKEKGDIPEGYSVSREKKERFSLILESASTNQTSMYLCASSFRLVDTQYFGPGTRLTVL.

About this clonotype: One end of the junction is discordant with germline, which a read error may explain. The chain carries TRBV4-2 and TRBJ2-3; TRBD2 matches at 15 bases. The CDR3 contains 18 residues. Germline V gives CDR1 LGHNA, CDR2 YNFKEQ. In nucleotides, the CDR3 is TGTGCCAGCAGCCAAGAACCGGGACTAGCGGGGGGCACAGATACGCAGTATTTC. It codes for CASSQEPGLAGGTDTQYF.

The rearrangement links TRBV4-1 to TRBJ1-3; D unclear. The CDR3 is 14 residues long. Germline-derived CDR1 and CDR2 are MGHRA and YSYEKL. V was shortened by 0 bases and J by 10 bases, with 13 bases between the two germline ends. CDR3: CASSQEGGIHTIYF. In DNA form, the CDR3 reads TGCGCCAGCAGCCAAGAAGGCGGGATACATACCATATATTTT.

In its sample, this clonotype was seen a few times. This sequence joins TRBV3-1 and TRBJ2-5; the D is unclear. This CDR3 contains 16 residues. V lost 4 bases and J lost 4, with 19 bases in between. Germline CDR1 is LGHDT and CDR2 is YNNKEL (reference sequence). The chain's CDR3 is CASSLSRGRRTETQYF. The CDR3 DNA is TGTGCCAGCAGCCTGAGTCGTGGGCGCCGCACAGAGACCCAGTACTTC.

The chain employs TRBV7-9 and TRBJ1-2; 10 nucleotides align to TRBD1. The CDR3 is 14 amino acids. The trim removed 6 bases at V and 1 base at J, leaving 2 bases unmatched. Looked up from germline, CDR1 is SEHNR and CDR2 is FQNEAQ (reference sequence). CDR3 in amino acids: CASSGDRGNYGYTF. As DNA, the CDR3 is TGTGCCAGCAGTGGGGACAGGGGTAACTATGGCTACACCTTC.

Note on this clonotype: The CDR3 carries no conserved terminal phenylalanine or tryptophan, so it likely arises from a read error. It is unclear where the CDR3 begins or ends on the DNA, so no DNA is shown, and the CDR3 is as TCRdb lists it. CDR3 amino acids: CASSLAAGGPGEQFI. This chain uses TRBV7-9 with TRBJ2-1; the DNA was not used to check the table's D call, TRBD2. The CDR3 is 15 residues long, counting both termini. Germline V CDR1 and CDR2: SEHNR, FQNEAQ (reference sequence).

This clonotype has only a few counts. The chain uses TRBV7-9 and TRBJ1-5; no reliable D call. Germline-derived CDR1 and CDR2 are SEHNR and FQNEAQ (reference sequence). The CDR3 has 14 residues. Trimming shortened V by 3 bases and J by 2 bases, and 8 bases separated the two germline ends. As DNA, the CDR3 is TGTGCCAGCAGCTTCGGGGAGGGCAATCAGCCCCAGCATTTT. Its protein is CASSFGEGNQPQHF.

This clonotype was observed a few times. V gene TRBV7-2 combines with J gene TRBJ2-1, with unresolved D. V lost 1 base and J lost 4, with 11 bases in between. The CDR3 covers 15 residues. From germline, CDR1 is SGHTA and CDR2 FQGNSA. CDR3 nucleotide sequence: TGTGCCAGCAGCTTAGGTCGTCCCCCGTACAATGAGCAGTTCTTC. Its protein is CASSLGRPPYNEQFF. Full variable domain (remainder filled in from reference TRBV7-2 and TRBJ2-1): GAGVSQSPSNKVTEKGKDVELRCDPISGHTALYWYRQSLGQGLEFLIYFQGNSAPDKSGLPSDRFSAERTGGSVSTLTIQRTQQEDSAVYLCASSLGRPPYNEQFFGPGTRLTVL.

This clonotype was detected a few times. The CDR3 nucleotides are TGTGCCAGCAGCCCAGGGACAGGCAACTCCTACGAGCAGTACTTC. Encoded protein: CASSPGTGNSYEQYF. The V gene is TRBV3-1, the J gene TRBJ2-7, with TRBD1 matching 8 bases. From germline, CDR1 is LGHDT and CDR2 YNNKEL (reference sequence). The CDR3 runs to 15 residues. The V segment lost 4 bases and the J segment 0 bases; nucleotides outside the gene matches: 5.

The J gene is TRBJ1-5, the V gene TRBV29-1; the D gene is possibly TRBD1 (5 bases). The CDR3 contains 14 residues. CDR1 is SQVTM, CDR2 ANQGSEA, per germline. Trimming removed 5 bases from V and 1 base from J, with 12 bases in between. CDR3 nucleotides: TGCAGCGTTCAGGGTCCTGGGAGCAATCAGCCCCAGCATTTT. As protein: CSVQGPGSNQPQHF.

The chain is built from TRBV20-1 and TRBJ1-3; D call uncertain. This CDR3 region has 13 residues. V lost 3 bases, J lost 0 bases, and 6 bases lay in between. Germline V gives CDR1 DFQATT, CDR2 SNEGSKA (reference sequence). The CDR3 protein is CSASRLSGNTIYF. The CDR3, as DNA: TGCAGTGCTAGTAGACTCTCTGGAAACACCATATATTTT.

This clonotype was recorded only once. The rearrangement uses TRBV7-8 and TRBJ2-7, with 11 bases identical to TRBD2. Losses at the gene ends were 2 bases for V and 6 bases for J; bases not matched to a gene: 18. Germline V CDR1 and CDR2: SGHVS, FQNEAQ. CDR3 length: 19 amino acids. CDR3 protein: CASSLTASGRQAPNGEQYF. The CDR3 DNA reads as TGTGCCAGCAGCTTAACGGCTAGCGGGAGGCAAGCCCCAAACGGCGAGCAGTACTTC.